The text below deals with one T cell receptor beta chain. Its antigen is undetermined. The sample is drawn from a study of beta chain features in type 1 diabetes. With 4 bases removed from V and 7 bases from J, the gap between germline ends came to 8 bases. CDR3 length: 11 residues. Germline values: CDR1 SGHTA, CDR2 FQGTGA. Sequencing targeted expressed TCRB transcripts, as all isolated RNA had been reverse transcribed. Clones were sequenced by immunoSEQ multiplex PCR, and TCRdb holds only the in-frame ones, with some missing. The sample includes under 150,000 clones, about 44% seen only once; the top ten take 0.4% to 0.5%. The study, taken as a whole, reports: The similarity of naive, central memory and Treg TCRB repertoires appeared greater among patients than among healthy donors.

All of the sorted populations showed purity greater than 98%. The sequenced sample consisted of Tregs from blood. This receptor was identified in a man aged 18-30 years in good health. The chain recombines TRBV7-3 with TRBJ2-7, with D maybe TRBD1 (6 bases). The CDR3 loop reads CASSSTGEQYF. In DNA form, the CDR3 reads TGTGCCAGCAGCTCCACAGGGGAGCAGTACTTC.